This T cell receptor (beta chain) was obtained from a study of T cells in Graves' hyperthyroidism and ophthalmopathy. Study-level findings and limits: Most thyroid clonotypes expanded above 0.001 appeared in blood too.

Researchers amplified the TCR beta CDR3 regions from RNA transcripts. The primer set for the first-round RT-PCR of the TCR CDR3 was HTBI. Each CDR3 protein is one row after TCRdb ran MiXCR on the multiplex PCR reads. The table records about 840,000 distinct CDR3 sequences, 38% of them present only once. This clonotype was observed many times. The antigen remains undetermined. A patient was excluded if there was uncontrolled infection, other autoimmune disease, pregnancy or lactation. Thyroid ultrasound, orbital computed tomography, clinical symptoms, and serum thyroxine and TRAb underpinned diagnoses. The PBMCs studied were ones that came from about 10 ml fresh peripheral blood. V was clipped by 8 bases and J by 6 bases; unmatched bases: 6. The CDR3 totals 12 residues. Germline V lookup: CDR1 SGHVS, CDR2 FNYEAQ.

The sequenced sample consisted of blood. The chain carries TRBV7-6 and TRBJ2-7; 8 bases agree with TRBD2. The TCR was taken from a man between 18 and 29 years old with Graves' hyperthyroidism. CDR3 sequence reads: CASSSGSSEQYF. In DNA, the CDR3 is TGTGCCAGCTCTAGCGGGTCAAGCGAGCAGTACTTC.